This entry features one T cell receptor (beta chain) sequence. This sample stems from a study of blood T cell repertoires in COVID-19. The overall study: The analysed material was cDNA or gDNA that came from T cells, B-cell-depleted T cells, or PBMCs.

V shed 3 bases and J 2 bases; nucleotides not matched to a gene: 12. CDR1 is DFQATT, CDR2 SNEGSKA, per germline (reference sequence). There are 17 residues in the CDR3. Sequencing used immunoSEQ multiplex PCR; TCRdb keeps in-frame clones, though not all of them. The repertoire holds more than 50,000 clones, with over 75% as singletons. The sample was peripheral blood. The rearrangement links TRBV20-1 to TRBJ2-3, with 9 bases aligning to TRBD2. This TCR derives from a woman in her thirties or forties with active COVID-19. The CDR3 nucleotides read TGCAGTGCTAGTCAGTTAGCGGGGGACCTCACCACAGATACGCAGTATTTT. This gives the protein CSASQLAGDLTTDTQYF.